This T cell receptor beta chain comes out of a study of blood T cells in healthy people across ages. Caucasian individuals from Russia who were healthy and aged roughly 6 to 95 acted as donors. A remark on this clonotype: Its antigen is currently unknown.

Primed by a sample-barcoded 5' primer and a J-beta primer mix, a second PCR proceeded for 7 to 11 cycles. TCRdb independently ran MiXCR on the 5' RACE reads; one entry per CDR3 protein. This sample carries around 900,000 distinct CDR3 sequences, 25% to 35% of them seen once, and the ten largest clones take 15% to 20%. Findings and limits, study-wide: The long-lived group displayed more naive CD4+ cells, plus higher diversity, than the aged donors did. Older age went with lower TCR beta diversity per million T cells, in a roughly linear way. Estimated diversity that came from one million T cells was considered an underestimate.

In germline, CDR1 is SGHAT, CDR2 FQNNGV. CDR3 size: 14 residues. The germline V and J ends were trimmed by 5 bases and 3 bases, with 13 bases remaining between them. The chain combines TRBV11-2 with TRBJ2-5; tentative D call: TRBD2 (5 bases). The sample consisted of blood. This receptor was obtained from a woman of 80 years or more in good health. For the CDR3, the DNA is TGTGCCAGCAGCGGGCCGGGGTCGGAAGAGACCCAGTACTTC. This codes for CASSGPGSEETQYF. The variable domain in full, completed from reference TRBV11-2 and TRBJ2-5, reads EAGVAQSPRYKIIEKRQSVAFWCNPISGHATLYWYQQILGQGPKLLIQFQNNGVVDDSQLPKDRFSAERLKGVDSTLKIQPAKLEDSAVYLCASSGPGSEETQYFGPGTRLLVL.